This T cell receptor (beta chain) was profiled in a study of T cell responses to AZD1222 COVID-19 vaccine (dated by TCRdb to the early 2020s). Regarding the study in general: AZD1222 recipients whose second dose came at about 4 weeks and those whose second dose came at about 12 weeks were combined into one group, since spike-specific TCR depth and breadth did not differ between the two schedules. A total of just over 230 trial participants underwent TCR sequencing, of whom more than 200 had received two doses of AZD1222 and some 25 had received two doses of the MenACWY control vaccine. Trial participants were enrolled by age into subgroups of 18-55, 56-69 and 70-plus years, and around 150, 28 and 57 TCR-sequenced participants, respectively, were included in these subgroups. What the study reported, not specific to this receptor: Participants were mostly white British and included more females than males, and it was suggested by the authors that clonal diversity may have been underestimated. Reportedly, close to half of the unique spike-specific TCRs recognized epitopes lying outside the regions that are mutated in the B.1.351 and B.1.1.7 variants. A significant rise in spike-specific TCR breadth and depth was observed after two AZD1222 doses relative to day 0 and relative to MenACWY recipients. Because no samples from the day 14 peak response were available, repertoires could be characterized only after the peak T cell response. The 56-69-year group was small, and its depth increase did not reach significance, likely because of low power. The vaccine-associated CD4 TCRs covered the entire spike protein, and the dominant responses fell in regions 160-218 and 743-854. Conclusions about previously exposed vaccinees are limited because only a handful of AZD1222 recipients were SARS-CoV-2 seropositive at baseline.

The time point label here, explained by the study, means: baseline before first vaccination. Samples from vaccinated people were obtained from the UK trials COV001 and COV002, which included a single-blind randomized controlled phase 2/3 trial of AZD1222 (ChAdOx1 nCoV-19) in healthy adults. Trial participant PBMC samples were collected at day 0 and day 28 after the second dose for TCRbeta chain sequencing. The CDR3 regions of human TCRbeta chains were analyzed by immunosequencing. The authors' analysis ran thus. TCRs in the repertoires were compared against a reference library of SARS-CoV-2-specific TCRs that had been generated with the MIRA antigen-specificity platform. Breadth was defined as the fraction of unique TCRs that were SARS-CoV-2-associated. Depth was defined as the fraction of total T cells that were SARS-CoV-2-associated. Using the MIRA data, each spike-specific TCR was mapped to the spike region that the TCR reacts to and placed in a CD4 or CD8 class. Log10-transformed breadth and depth values were compared by one-way ANOVA with Sidak's multiple comparisons tests. This immuneACCESS table, as held by TCRdb, lists in-frame sequences with V and J called but not all clones. Of the missing ones, under half trace to an unresolved V gene in checked studies; the others have no known cause. D and trimming were read from the DNA, whereas the V and J calls and clone size are those reported in that table. Across this sample there are 110,000 or so clones, with around nine tenths seen only once. The ten biggest clones cover about 9.3% of the sample.

Of note for this clone: This receptor's antigen is unknown. It has no much larger one-base neighbor in the sample; base qualities were not kept.

Per the germline V gene, LGHNA is the CDR1 and YSLEER is the CDR2. V loses 4 bases, J loses 0 bases, and the germline ends lie 19 bases apart. The CDR3 covers 18 residues, taking in both the cysteine and the phenylalanine. The only DNA kept is the CDR3, 54 bases in frame from the first base. The sample in question was peripheral blood, obtained on day 0 of AZD1222 vaccination. This TCR was sampled from an adult in good health. The V gene is TRBV4-3 and the J gene is TRBJ2-1, with a tentative D gene TRBD2 over 6 matching bases. The bases read TGCGCCAGCAGCCTACCGGGACTTCCTTTCCCCTCCTACAATGAGCAGTTCTTC. The resulting protein is CASSLPGLPFPSYNEQFF.